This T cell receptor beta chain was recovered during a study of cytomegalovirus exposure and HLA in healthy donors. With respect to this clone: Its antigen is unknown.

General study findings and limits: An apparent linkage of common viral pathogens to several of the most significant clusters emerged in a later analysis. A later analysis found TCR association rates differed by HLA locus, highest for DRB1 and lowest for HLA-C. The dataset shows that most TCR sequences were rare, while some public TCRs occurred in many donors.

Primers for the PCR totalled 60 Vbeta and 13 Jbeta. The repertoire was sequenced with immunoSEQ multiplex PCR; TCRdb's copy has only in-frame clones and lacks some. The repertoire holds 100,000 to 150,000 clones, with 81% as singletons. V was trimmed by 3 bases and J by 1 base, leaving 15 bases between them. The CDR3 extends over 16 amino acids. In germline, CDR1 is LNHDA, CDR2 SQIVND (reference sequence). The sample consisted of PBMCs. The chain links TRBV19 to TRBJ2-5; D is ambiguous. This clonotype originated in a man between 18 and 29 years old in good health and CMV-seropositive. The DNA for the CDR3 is TGTGCCAGTAGTATTCGGGTCCGGCTCGGCCAAGAGACCCAGTACTTC. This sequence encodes CASSIRVRLGQETQYF.